One and the same sample provided the 2 T cell receptor beta chains below, sequenced in a study of T cell responses to AZD1222 COVID-19 vaccine. Only in-frame clones appear in the TCRdb table, and some are missing; sequencing was by immunoSEQ multiplex PCR. The data hold around 99,000 clones, with approximately 90% observed a single time. This specimen consisted of peripheral blood, obtained 28 days after the second AZD1222 dose. These receptor sequences come from an adult who received the AZD1222 COVID-19 vaccine.

The genes are TRBV5-4 and TRBJ1-2, with D unclear. Germline V CDR1 and CDR2: SGHNT, YYREEE (reference sequence). The CDR3 contains 15 residues. The V and J ends lost 5 bases and 0 bases respectively, with 14 bases between them. CDR3 amino acids: CASRLTGPPNYGYTF. CDR3 in DNA: TGTGCCAGCAGGCTGACCGGGCCACCTAACTATGGCTACACCTTC. The full variable domain, with the rest looked up from reference TRBV5-4 and TRBJ1-2, is ETGVTQSPTHLIKTRGQQVTLRCSSQSGHNTVSWYQQALGQGPQFIFQYYREEENGRGNFPPRFSGLQFPNYSSELNVNALELDDSALYLCASRLTGPPNYGYTFGSGTRLTVV.

V and J are TRBV6-5 and TRBJ2-3; D gene uncertain. The CDR3 covers 12 residues. The V end was cut by 7 bases, the J end by 4 bases, with 9 bases between. The germline CDR1 and CDR2 sequences are MNHEY and SVGAGI. Here the CDR3 reads CASTKDADTQYF. The CDR3 bases are TGTGCCAGCACGAAAGACGCAGATACGCAGTATTTT.